This T cell receptor (beta chain) was captured by sequencing in a study of blood T cell repertoires in COVID-19. Authors' processing steps: Amplification of reference gene primers was used by the study to estimate nucleated cell counts. Assay: immunoSEQ multiplex PCR; the TCRdb copy retains only in-frame clones and omits some. For V, J and clone size, that table is used; D and trimming come from the DNA. This table has under 500,000 clones, 70% to 90% appearing once. Grouping used clinical history reported by participants in a survey and questionnaire. The TCR sequence derives from a woman aged 18 to 35 with acute COVID-19. The sequencing sample was made of PBMCs or T cells enriched from blood (not recorded which).

The CDR3 spells CASSPQLPTGGGEQYF. The DNA of the CDR3 is TGTGCCAGCTCACCACAACTCCCCACAGGGGGTGGCGAGCAGTACTTC. The chain combines TRBV18 with TRBJ2-7; 8 bases line up with TRBD1. Germline V gene sequence: CDR1 KGHSH, CDR2 LQKENI. The CDR3 length is 16 residues. Trimming at V came to 1 base and at J to 6 bases, leaving 11 bases not matched to a gene. The full variable domain, rest sourced from reference TRBV18 and TRBJ2-7, is NAGVMQNPRHLVRRRGQEARLRCSPMKGHSHVYWYRQLPEEGLKFMVYLQKENIIDESGMPKERFSAEFPKEGPSILRIQQVVRGDSAAYFCASSPQLPTGGGEQYFGPGTRLTVT.